The 3 T cell receptor beta chains given below trace back to one sample, sequenced in a study of T cell responses to AZD1222 COVID-19 vaccine. TCRdb's table, derived via immunoSEQ multiplex PCR, lists solely in-frame clones and lacks some. The sample has 150,000 to 200,000 clones, 85% to 95% seen once. Sequenced here: peripheral blood, sampled 28 days after the second dose of the MenACWY control vaccine. The receptor set was obtained from an adult who received the MenACWY meningococcal vaccine as a control.

V usage is TRBV25-1 and J usage is TRBJ1-2; 7 bases are shared with TRBD1. In germline, CDR1 is MGHDK, CDR2 SYGVNS. Germline trimming cut 8 bases from V and 5 bases from J; bases unmatched to any gene: 8. CDR3 length equals 13 residues. This CDR3 reads CASGGSGGYGYTF. CDR3 bases: TGTGCCAGCGGCGGGTCAGGGGGGTATGGCTACACCTTC.

The rearrangement uses TRBV29-1 and TRBJ1-1; D remains ambiguous. The CDR3 runs to 13 residues. Germline CDR1 reads SQVTM; CDR2 reads ANQGSEA. Trimming cost V 3 bases and J 6 bases, with 14 bases left between them. CDR3 region: CSVERFGVPEAFF. CDR3 in DNA: TGCAGCGTTGAGAGATTCGGGGTGCCTGAAGCTTTCTTT.

The CDR3 loop is CASSQARSDTQYF. CDR3 DNA: TGTGCCAGCAGCCAAGCCCGCAGCGATACGCAGTATTTT. This chain links TRBV3-1 (or the pseudogene TRBV3-2) with TRBJ2-3; D is undetermined. Trimming cost V 1 base and J 6 bases, with 8 bases left between them. Per the germline V gene, CDR1 is LGHDT and CDR2 is YNNKEL (reference sequence). The CDR3 length is 13 residues.